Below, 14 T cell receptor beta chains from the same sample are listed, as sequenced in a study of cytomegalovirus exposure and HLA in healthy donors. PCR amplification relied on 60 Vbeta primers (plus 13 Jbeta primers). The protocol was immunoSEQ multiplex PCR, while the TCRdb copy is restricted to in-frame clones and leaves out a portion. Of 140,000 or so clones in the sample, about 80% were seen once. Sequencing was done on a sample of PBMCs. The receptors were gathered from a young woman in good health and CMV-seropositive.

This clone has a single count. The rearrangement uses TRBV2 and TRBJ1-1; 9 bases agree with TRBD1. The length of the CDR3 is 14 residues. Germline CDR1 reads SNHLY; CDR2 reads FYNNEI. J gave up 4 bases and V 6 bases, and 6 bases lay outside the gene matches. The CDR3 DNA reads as TGTGCCAGCAGGGGACAGGGAGGGGGCACTGAAGCTTTCTTT. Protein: CASRGQGGGTEAFF.

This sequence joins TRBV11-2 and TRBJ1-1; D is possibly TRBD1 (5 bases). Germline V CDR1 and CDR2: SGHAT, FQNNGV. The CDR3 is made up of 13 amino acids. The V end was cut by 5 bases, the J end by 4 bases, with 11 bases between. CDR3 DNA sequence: TGTGCCAGCAGCCCCTTGGGGGGCACTGAAGCTTTCTTT. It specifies CASSPLGGTEAFF.

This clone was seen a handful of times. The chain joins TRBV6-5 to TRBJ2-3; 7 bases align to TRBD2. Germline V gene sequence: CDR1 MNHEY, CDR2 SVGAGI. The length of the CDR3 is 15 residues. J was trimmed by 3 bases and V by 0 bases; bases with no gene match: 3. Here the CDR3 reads CASSYSPGGTDTQYF. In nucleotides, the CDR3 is TGTGCCAGCAGTTACTCGCCCGGGGGGACAGATACGCAGTATTTT.

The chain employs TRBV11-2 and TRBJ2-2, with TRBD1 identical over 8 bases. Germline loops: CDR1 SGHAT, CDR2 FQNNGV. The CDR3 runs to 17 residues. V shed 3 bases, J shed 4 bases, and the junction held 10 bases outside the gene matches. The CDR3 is CASSFARGQGITGELFF. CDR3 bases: TGTGCCAGCAGCTTCGCTCGCGGACAGGGAATCACCGGGGAGCTGTTTTTT.

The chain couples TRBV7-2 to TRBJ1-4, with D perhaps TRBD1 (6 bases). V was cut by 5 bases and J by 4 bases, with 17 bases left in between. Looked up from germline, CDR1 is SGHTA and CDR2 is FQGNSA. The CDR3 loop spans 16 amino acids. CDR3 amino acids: CASSREDSLFNEKLFF. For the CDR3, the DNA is TGTGCCAGCAGCCGTGAGGACAGCCTCTTTAATGAAAAACTGTTTTTT.

CDR3 amino acids: CASSPASGGIAEQFF. The CDR3 DNA follows: TGTGCCAGCAGTCCGGCTAGCGGGGGGATTGCTGAGCAGTTCTTC. The chain recombines TRBV2 with TRBJ2-1, with 11 bases lining up with TRBD2. The V and J ends lost 5 bases and 9 bases, in that order; junction bases with no gene match: 9. CDR1 and CDR2 from the germline V gene are SNHLY and FYNNEI. CDR3 length equals 15 residues.

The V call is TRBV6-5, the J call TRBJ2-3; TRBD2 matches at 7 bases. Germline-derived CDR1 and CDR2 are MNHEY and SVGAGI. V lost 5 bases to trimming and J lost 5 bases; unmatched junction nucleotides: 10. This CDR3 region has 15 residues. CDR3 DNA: TGTGCCAGCAGTATTACTAGCGTTGGACGAGATACGCAGTATTTT. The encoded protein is CASSITSVGRDTQYF.

CDR3 sequence: CSVGRGPYEQYF. The CDR3 nucleotides are TGCAGCGTTGGGCGGGGACCTTACGAGCAGTACTTC. The chain combines TRBV29-1 with TRBJ2-5; perhaps TRBD2 as D (6 bases). TRBJ2-7 explains the end of the DNA better; the J call may be wrong. Germline CDR1 SQVTM, CDR2 ANQGSEA. This CDR3 spans 12 amino acids.

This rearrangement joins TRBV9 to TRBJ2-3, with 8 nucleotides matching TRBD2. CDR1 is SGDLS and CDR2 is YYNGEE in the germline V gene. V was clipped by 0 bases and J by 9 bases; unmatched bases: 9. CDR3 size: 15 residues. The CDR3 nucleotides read TGTGCCAGCAGCGTAGCACTAGCGGCTGTCGGCACGCAGTATTTT. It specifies CASSVALAAVGTQYF.

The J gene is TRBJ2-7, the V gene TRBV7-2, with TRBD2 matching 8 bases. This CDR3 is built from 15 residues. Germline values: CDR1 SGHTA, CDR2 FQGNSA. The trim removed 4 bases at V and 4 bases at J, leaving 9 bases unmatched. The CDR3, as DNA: TGTGCCAGCAGCTCCGGGGGGGCCATTGCTTACGAGCAGTACTTC. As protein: CASSSGGAIAYEQYF.

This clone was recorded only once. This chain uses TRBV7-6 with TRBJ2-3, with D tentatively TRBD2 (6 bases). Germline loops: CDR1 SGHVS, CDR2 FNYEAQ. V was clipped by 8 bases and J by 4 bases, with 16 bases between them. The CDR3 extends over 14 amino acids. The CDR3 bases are TGTGCCAGCCGACGCGGCGGGGATTCAGATACGCAGTATTTT. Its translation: CASRRGGDSDTQYF.

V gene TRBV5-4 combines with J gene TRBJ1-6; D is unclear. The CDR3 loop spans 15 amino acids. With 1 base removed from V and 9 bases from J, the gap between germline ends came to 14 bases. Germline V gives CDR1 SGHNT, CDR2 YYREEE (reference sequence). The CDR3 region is CASSLIEGPASPLHF. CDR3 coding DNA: TGTGCCAGCAGCTTGATTGAGGGTCCGGCTTCACCCCTCCACTTT.

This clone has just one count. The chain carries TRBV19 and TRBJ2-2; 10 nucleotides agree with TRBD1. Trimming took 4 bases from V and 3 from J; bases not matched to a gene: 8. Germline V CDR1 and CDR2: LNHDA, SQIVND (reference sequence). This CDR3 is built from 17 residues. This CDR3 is CASSTPGGQGYTGELFF. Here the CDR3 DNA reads TGTGCCAGTAGTACTCCCGGGGGACAGGGGTACACCGGGGAGCTGTTTTTT. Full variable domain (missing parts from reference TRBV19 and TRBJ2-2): DGGITQSPKYLFRKEGQNVTLSCEQNLNHDAMYWYRQDPGQGLRLIYYSQIVNDFQKGDIAEGYSVSREKKESFPLTVTSAQKNPTAFYLCASSTPGGQGYTGELFFGEGSRLTVL.

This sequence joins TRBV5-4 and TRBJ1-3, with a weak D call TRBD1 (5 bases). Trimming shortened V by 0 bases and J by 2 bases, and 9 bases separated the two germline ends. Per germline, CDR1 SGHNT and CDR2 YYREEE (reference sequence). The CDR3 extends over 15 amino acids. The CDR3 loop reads CASSLAGGPGNTIYF. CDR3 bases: TGTGCCAGCAGCTTGGCCGGGGGTCCTGGAAACACCATATATTTT. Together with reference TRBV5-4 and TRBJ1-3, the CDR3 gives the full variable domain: ETGVTQSPTHLIKTRGQQVTLRCSSQSGHNTVSWYQQALGQGPQFIFQYYREEENGRGNFPPRFSGLQFPNYSSELNVNALELDDSALYLCASSLAGGPGNTIYFGEGSWLTVV.